Listed here are 10 T cell receptor beta chains from one sample, sequenced in a study of early T cells in non-severe SARS-CoV-2 infection. TCRdb ran MiXCR on the 5' RACE reads and lists one entry per CDR3 protein. Of approximately 90,000 distinct CDR3 sequences in the sample, around 16% are singletons; the top ten hold just over 5%. Sequenced here: whole blood, sampled at baseline. Every receptor here comes from an adult who was a healthcare worker with PCR-confirmed SARS-CoV-2 infection or an uninfected control (not recorded which).

About this clonotype itself: The limits of the CDR3 on the DNA are not certain, so only TCRdb's listed CDR3 is given. The chain joins TRBV7-5 to TRBJ2-1; the DNA was not compared with TRBD2, the D call given in the table. TRBV7-5 is annotated as a pseudogene. The CDR3 comprises 20 residues, both ends counted. CDR3 residues: CISVPPLGLAGGNSYNEQFF.

The CDR3 sequence: CASSLLGVLNTEAFF. The CDR3, as DNA: TGTGCCAGCAGTTTATTGGGGGTCCTGAACACTGAAGCTTTCTTT. The chain is built from TRBV28 and TRBJ1-1, with D maybe TRBD1 (5 bases). This CDR3 has 15 residues. With 1 base removed from V and 0 bases from J, the gap between germline ends came to 9 bases. The V gene's germline CDR1 is MDHEN and CDR2 SYDVKM.

This clonotype was observed a few times. The rearrangement links TRBV11-3 to TRBJ2-1, with D possibly TRBD2 on 6 matching bases. The germline gives CDR1 SGHNT, CDR2 YENEEA. V was clipped by 1 base and J by 7 bases, with 11 bases between them. The CDR3 has 14 residues. CDR3 bases: TGTGCCAGCAGCTTAGCGGGAGTGGCGAATGAGCAGTTCTTC. Translation gives CASSLAGVANEQFF.

This clonotype was counted at least ten times. The chain employs TRBV4-2 and TRBJ1-2; D unresolved. The germline V gene has CDR1 LGHNA and CDR2 YNFKEQ. The ends were cut back, 0 bases at V and 4 bases at J, with 12 bases in the middle. The CDR3 has 15 amino acids. The chain's CDR3 is CASSQDPGVAYGYTF. CDR3 coding DNA: TGTGCCAGCAGCCAAGACCCAGGAGTGGCCTATGGCTACACCTTC.

This clonotype has more than one count but fewer than ten. The V and J genes are TRBV7-9 and TRBJ2-5; D might be TRBD2 (6 bases). CDR3 length: 12 amino acids. Trimming took off 8 bases at V and 5 bases at J, with 12 bases between the two ends. Germline CDR1 SEHNR, CDR2 FQNEAQ (reference sequence). CDR3 in DNA: TGTGCCAGCTCCAAGGAGGGGGAGACCCAGTACTTC. Amino acid sequence: CASSKEGETQYF. The variable domain in full, completed from reference TRBV7-9 and TRBJ2-5, reads DTGVSQNPRHKITKRGQNVTFRCDPISEHNRLYWYRQTLGQGPEFLTYFQNEAQLEKSRLLSDRFSAERPKGSFSTLEIQRTEQGDSAMYLCASSKEGETQYFGPGTRLLVL.

This clonotype was counted a few times. The limits of the CDR3 on the DNA are not certain, so only TCRdb's listed CDR3 is given. J is TRBJ2-3 and V is TRBV7-2; the table's TRBD1 call for D was not verified on the DNA. Germline values: CDR1 SGHTA, CDR2 FQGNSA. The CDR3 is made up of 13 amino acids, end residues included. CDR3 in amino acids: CASSFGPGDTQYF.

This clonotype was observed a handful of times. V gene TRBV16 combines with J gene TRBJ1-4; D is uncertain. V lost 0 bases and J 0 bases, leaving 8 bases between the germline ends. The CDR3 runs 16 residues. The germline gives CDR1 KGHSY, CDR2 FQNENV. As DNA, the CDR3 is TGTGCCAGCAGCCAATCAAGGACCTCAACTAATGAAAAACTGTTTTTT. Translating gives CASSQSRTSTNEKLFF.

This clonotype showed up many times. CDR3 in DNA: TGTGCCAGCGGCTACGAGCAGTACTTC. Translating it yields CASGYEQYF. The V call is TRBV28, the J call TRBJ2-7, with D hard to call. The V end was cut by 8 bases, the J end by 3 bases, with 2 bases between. The CDR3 is 9 amino acids. CDR1 MDHEN and CDR2 SYDVKM come from the germline V gene. Using reference TRBV28 and TRBJ2-7 for the parts outside the CDR3, the full variable domain is DVKVTQSSRYLVKRTGEKVFLECVQDMDHENMFWYRQDPGLGLRLIYFSYDVKMKEKGDIPEGYSVSREKKERFSLILESASTNQTSMYLCASGYEQYFGPGTRLTVT.

The chain couples TRBV11-2 to TRBJ2-7; D call uncertain. Germline loops: CDR1 SGHAT, CDR2 FQNNGV. The CDR3 sequence is 14 residues long. Between the trimmed V and J ends, which lost 1 base and 2 bases, there was a span of 9 bases. CDR3 nucleotides: TGTGCCAGCAGCTTAGCCGGCCCGACCTACGAGCAGTACTTC. It is translated as CASSLAGPTYEQYF.

V gene TRBV29-1 combines with J gene TRBJ2-2; no reliable D call. The CDR3 length is 12 residues. Trimming took 6 bases from V and 4 from J, leaving 9 bases between them. Germline V CDR1 and CDR2: SQVTM, ANQGSEA. In DNA, the CDR3 is TGCAGCGTGGATGAAAGCACCGGGGAGCTGTTTTTT. It translates to CSVDESTGELFF.